The 17 T cell receptor beta chains below come from one sample, sequenced in a study of regulatory T cells in long-lasting Graves disease (dated by TCRdb to 2020 to 2023). Library method: multiplex PCR. The instrument given in TCRdb is Illumina HiSeq 4000. iRepertoire HTBI primers and Arm-PCR amplification of CDR3 regions were used to construct TCR beta libraries. TCRdb applied fastp at Q25 and MiXCR to the public reads, then kept only in-frame beta chains. Records with the same CDR3 protein are collapsed into one entry carrying the most frequent genes and DNA. The sample data list 600,000 to 650,000 distinct CDR3 sequences, and 15% to 20% of these were observed just once. About 17% of the sample rests with the top ten. The time point label for this specimen denotes: newly diagnosed GD, antithyroid drugs for less than 3 months. For both TCR sequencing and RNA sequencing, RNA was extracted from PBMCs in TRIzol.

These records were also assigned to another study, of T cells in Graves' hyperthyroidism and ophthalmopathy.

The sequenced sample was peripheral blood mononuclear cells (PBMCs), obtained at new diagnosis, from a patient treated with antithyroid drugs. All receptors derive from a young woman with Graves disease. Donor details come from another sample of the same person, matched by shared clones.

This clonotype was observed at least ten times. The chain links TRBV6-2 or TRBV6-3 to TRBJ2-7; D unresolved. Deletions cut 5 bases from V and 2 bases from J, with 16 bases between. CDR1 MNHEY and CDR2 SVGEGT come from the germline V gene. The CDR3 is made up of 15 amino acids. This CDR3 is CASSEVRTATYEQYF. The CDR3 bases are TGTGCCAGCAGTGAAGTACGGACGGCAACCTACGAGCAGTACTTC.

This clonotype was counted only a few times. This chain connects TRBV5-8 to TRBJ2-7; 10 positions agree with TRBD1. From germline, CDR1 is SGHTS and CDR2 YDEGEE. The J segment lost 5 bases and the V segment lost 4 bases, leaving 9 bases of the junction unmatched. This CDR3 spans 15 amino acids. This CDR3 reads CASSLTRTGGNEQYF. The CDR3 DNA is TGTGCCAGCAGCCTTACCCGGACAGGGGGAAACGAGCAGTACTTC.

This chain connects TRBV7-6 to TRBJ2-7; no definite D call. Germline V lookup: CDR1 SGHVS, CDR2 FNYEAQ. The CDR3 runs to 14 residues. Trimming took off 5 bases at V and 1 base at J, with 12 bases between the two ends. CDR3 DNA: TGTGCCAGCAGCAATAACAGAAATTCCTACGAGCAGTACTTC. As protein: CASSNNRNSYEQYF.

This clonotype appeared a few times. The CDR3 region has the DNA TGTGCCAGCACCGGACAGGGGGCTTTCTACGAGCAGTACTTC. Residues: CASTGQGAFYEQYF. The V call is TRBV2, the J call TRBJ2-3; 11 bases map to TRBD1. The end of the DNA is better explained by TRBJ2-7, so the J call may be wrong. This CDR3 is built from 14 residues. Germline CDR1 is SNHLY and CDR2 is FYNNEI.

The chain carries TRBV30 and TRBJ1-1; D is unresolved. The CDR3 loop spans 13 amino acids. Germline V CDR1 and CDR2: GTSNPN, SVGIG (reference sequence). V was shortened by 2 bases and J by 5 bases, with 12 bases between the two germline ends. This CDR3 reads CAWSRLIETEAFF. CDR3 nucleotides: TGTGCCTGGAGTCGACTAATTGAGACTGAAGCTTTCTTT.

This chain joins TRBV20-1 and TRBJ2-3; 8 bases are shared with TRBD2. After removal of 2 bases from V and 6 bases from J, the junction contained 10 bases not matched to a gene. Germline lookup yields CDR1 DFQATT and CDR2 SNEGSKA (reference sequence). This CDR3 comprises 15 residues. CDR3 DNA: TGCAGTGCTAGATCGGGGGGGAGAGTAACCGATACGCAGTATTTT. Translated: CSARSGGRVTDTQYF.

The rearrangement joins TRBV7-2 to TRBJ2-1; TRBD2 agrees at 12 bases. The CDR3 runs to 15 residues. From germline, CDR1 is SGHTA and CDR2 FQGNSA. J lost 6 bases, V lost 6 bases, and 6 bases had no gene match. CDR3 sequence: CASSQRLAGVNEQFF. The CDR3 bases are TGTGCCAGCAGTCAGAGACTAGCGGGAGTCAATGAGCAGTTCTTC.

The J gene is TRBJ2-3, the V gene TRBV19; the D gene is possibly TRBD2 (6 bases). Germline V gene data show CDR1 as LNHDA and CDR2 as SQIVND (reference sequence). The CDR3 is 13 amino acids. V was trimmed by 5 bases and J by 5 bases, leaving 11 bases between them. The CDR3, as DNA: TGTGCCAGTAGTTCAGCCGGGGGAGATACGCAGTATTTT. Its protein is CASSSAGGDTQYF.

This clonotype was counted at least ten times. V usage is TRBV28 and J usage is TRBJ2-5; 11 nucleotides align to TRBD2. The CDR3 length is 17 residues. The V gene's germline CDR1 is MDHEN and CDR2 SYDVKM. J lost 4 bases, V lost 4 bases, and 11 bases had no gene match. The CDR3 sequence: CASSSPLIAGGVETQYF. The DNA of the CDR3 is TGTGCCAGCAGTTCCCCTTTGATAGCGGGAGGGGTAGAGACCCAGTACTTC.

The chain joins TRBV9 to TRBJ2-7, with D tentatively TRBD2 (5 bases). The germline gives CDR1 SGDLS, CDR2 YYNGEE. The length of the CDR3 is 15 residues. Trimming stripped 2 bases from V and 3 bases from J, with 15 bases between. DNA for the CDR3: TGTGCCAGCAGCGTGAGCGGTTCCCAGATCTACGAGCAGTACTTC. This sequence encodes CASSVSGSQIYEQYF. Supplemented by reference TRBV9 and TRBJ2-7, the full variable domain reads DSGVTQTPKHLITATGQRVTLRCSPRSGDLSVYWYQQSLDQGLQFLIQYYNGEERAKGNILERFSAQQFPDLHSELNLSSLELGDSALYFCASSVSGSQIYEQYFGPGTRLTVT.

The chain uses TRBV3-1 and TRBJ2-7; D is unclear. The germline V gene has CDR1 LGHDT and CDR2 YNNKEL (reference sequence). Trimming left V 1 base short and J 0 bases short, with 10 bases between. This CDR3 is built from 15 residues. As DNA, the CDR3 is TGTGCCAGCAGCCAAGCGGTGAAAAGCTCCTACGAGCAGTACTTC. Protein product: CASSQAVKSSYEQYF.

Only a few counts were recorded for this clonotype. This chain uses TRBV5-1 with TRBJ1-3; D gene ambiguous. Germline assignment: CDR1 SGHRS and CDR2 YFSETQ. CDR3 length: 14 amino acids. V shed 4 bases and J shed 4 bases, with 12 bases lying between them. CDR3 nucleotide sequence: TGCGCCAGCAGCACCGGAACAAAAGGAAACACCATATATTTT. Translated: CASSTGTKGNTIYF. The variable domain in full, with the rest retrieved from reference TRBV5-1 and TRBJ1-3, is KAGVTQTPRYLIKTRGQQVTLSCSPISGHRSVSWYQQTPGQGLQFLFEYFSETQRNKGNFPGRFSGRQFSNSRSEMNVSTLELGDSALYLCASSTGTKGNTIYFGEGSWLTVV.

This clonotype has a handful of counts. In DNA form, the CDR3 reads TGTGCCACCAGTGATATTAGTGGGGATGAGCAGTTCTTC. It codes for CATSDISGDEQFF. The V and J genes are TRBV24-1 and TRBJ2-1; D not certain. Per germline, CDR1 KGHDR and CDR2 SFDVKD. This CDR3 is built from 13 residues. With 3 bases removed from V and 8 bases from J, the gap between germline ends came to 10 bases.

This clonotype has just a few counts. The V and J genes are TRBV5-6 and TRBJ1-2; weak D call: TRBD1 (5 bases). This CDR3 comprises 14 residues. From germline, CDR1 is SGHDT and CDR2 YYEEEE. V dropped 4 bases and J dropped 8 bases, with 18 bases sitting between them. The CDR3 region is CASSPPRESYGYTF. CDR3 nucleotides: TGTGCCAGCAGCCCCCCCAGGGAATCGTACGGCTACACCTTC.

As regards this clonotype: A much larger clone differs by one base, so this may be a read error. This chain uses TRBV10-3 with TRBJ2-7; the D is unclear. CDR1 is ENHRY, CDR2 SYGVKD, per germline. Deletions cut 3 bases from V and 0 bases from J, with 12 bases between. The CDR3 extends over 15 amino acids. For the CDR3, the DNA is TGTGCCATCAGTGATGCGGATTCTGGCTCCTACGAGCAGTACTTC. This encodes CAISDADSGSYEQYF.

This clonotype occurred many times. This sequence joins TRBV2 and TRBJ2-3; TRBD1 agrees at 8 bases. With 6 bases clipped from V and 0 bases from J, the junction kept 8 bases outside the gene matches. The CDR3 spans 16 residues. Germline V gene sequence: CDR1 SNHLY, CDR2 FYNNEI. CDR3 sequence reads: CASRESTGASTDTQYF. CDR3 DNA sequence: TGTGCCAGCAGGGAATCGACAGGGGCTAGCACAGATACGCAGTATTTT.

This clonotype appeared many times. The gene calls are TRBV28 and TRBJ1-1; D ambiguous. Deletions cut 5 bases from V and 2 bases from J, with 9 bases between. This CDR3 is built from 13 residues. Per germline, CDR1 MDHEN and CDR2 SYDVKM. CDR3: CASSSGSNTEAFF. For the CDR3, the DNA is TGTGCCAGCAGTAGTGGAAGCAACACTGAAGCTTTCTTT.